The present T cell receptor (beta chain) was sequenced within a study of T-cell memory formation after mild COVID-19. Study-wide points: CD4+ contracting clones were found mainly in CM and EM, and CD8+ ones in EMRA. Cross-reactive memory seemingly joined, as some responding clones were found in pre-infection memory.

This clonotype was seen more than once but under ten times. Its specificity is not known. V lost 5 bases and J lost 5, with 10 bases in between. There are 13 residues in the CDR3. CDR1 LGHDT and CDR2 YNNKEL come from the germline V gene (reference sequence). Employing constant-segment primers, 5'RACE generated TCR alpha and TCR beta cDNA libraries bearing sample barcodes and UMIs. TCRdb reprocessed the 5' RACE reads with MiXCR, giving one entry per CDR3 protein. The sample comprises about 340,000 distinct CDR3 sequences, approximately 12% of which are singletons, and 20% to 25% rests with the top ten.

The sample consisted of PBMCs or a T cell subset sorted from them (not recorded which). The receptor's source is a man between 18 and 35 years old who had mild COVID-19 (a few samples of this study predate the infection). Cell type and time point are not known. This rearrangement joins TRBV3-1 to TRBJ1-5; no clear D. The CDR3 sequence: CASSMSGHQPQHF. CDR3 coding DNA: TGTGCCAGCAGCATGTCAGGCCATCAGCCCCAGCATTTT.